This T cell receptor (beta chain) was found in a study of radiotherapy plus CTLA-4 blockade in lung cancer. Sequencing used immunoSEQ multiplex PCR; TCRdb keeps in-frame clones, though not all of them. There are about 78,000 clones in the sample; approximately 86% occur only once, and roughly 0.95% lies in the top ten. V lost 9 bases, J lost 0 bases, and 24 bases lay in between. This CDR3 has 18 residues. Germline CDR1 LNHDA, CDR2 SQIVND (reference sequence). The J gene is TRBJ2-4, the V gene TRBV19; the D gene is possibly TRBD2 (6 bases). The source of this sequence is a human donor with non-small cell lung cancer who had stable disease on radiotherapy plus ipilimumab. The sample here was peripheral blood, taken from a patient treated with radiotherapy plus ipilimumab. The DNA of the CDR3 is TGTGCCAGCTCCGGGCAACACCGAGCGGGCCTAGCCAAAAACATTCAGTACTTC. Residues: CASSGQHRAGLAKNIQYF.